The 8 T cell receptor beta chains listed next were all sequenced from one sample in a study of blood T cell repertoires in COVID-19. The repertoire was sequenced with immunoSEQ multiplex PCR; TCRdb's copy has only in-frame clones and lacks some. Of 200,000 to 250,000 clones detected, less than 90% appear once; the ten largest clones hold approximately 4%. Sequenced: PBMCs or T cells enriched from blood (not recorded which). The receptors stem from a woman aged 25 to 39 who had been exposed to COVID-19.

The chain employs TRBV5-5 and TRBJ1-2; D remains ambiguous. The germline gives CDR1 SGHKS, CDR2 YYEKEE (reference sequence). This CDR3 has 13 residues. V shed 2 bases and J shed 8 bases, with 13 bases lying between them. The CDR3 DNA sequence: TGTGCCAGCAGCTTTTCCGGGGAATTGGGCTACACCTTC. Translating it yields CASSFSGELGYTF.

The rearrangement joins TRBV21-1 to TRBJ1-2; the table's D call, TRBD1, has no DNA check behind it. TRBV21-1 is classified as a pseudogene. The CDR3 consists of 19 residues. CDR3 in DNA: TGTGCCAGCAGCGTACGATCACCCCTGGACAGGTCCTCTAACTATGGCTACACCTTC. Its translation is CASSVRSPLDRSSNYGYTF.

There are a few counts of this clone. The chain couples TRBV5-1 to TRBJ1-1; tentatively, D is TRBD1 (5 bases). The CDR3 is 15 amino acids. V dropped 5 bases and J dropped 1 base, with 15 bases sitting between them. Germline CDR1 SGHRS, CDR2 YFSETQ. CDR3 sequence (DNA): TGCGCCAGCAGGGAGGGGAGTTTTCCGAACACTGAAGCTTTCTTT. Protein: CASREGSFPNTEAFF.

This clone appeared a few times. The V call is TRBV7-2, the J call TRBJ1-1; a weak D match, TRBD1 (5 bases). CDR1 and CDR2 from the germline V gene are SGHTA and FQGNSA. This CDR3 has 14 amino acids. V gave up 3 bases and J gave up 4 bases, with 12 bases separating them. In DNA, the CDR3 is TGTGCCAGCAGCTTGGGGGGAGTCCGCACTGAAGCTTTCTTT. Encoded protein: CASSLGGVRTEAFF.

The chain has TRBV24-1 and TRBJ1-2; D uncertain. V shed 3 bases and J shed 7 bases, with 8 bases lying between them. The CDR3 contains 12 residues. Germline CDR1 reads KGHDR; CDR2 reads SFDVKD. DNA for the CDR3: TGTGCCACCAGTGATCCGGCAGGTGGCTACACCTTC. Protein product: CATSDPAGGYTF.

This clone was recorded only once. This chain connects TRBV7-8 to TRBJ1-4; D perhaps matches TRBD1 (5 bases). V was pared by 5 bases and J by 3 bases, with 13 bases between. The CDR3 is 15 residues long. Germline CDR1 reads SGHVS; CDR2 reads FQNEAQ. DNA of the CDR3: TGTGCCAGCAGCAGAGACGGGGGTTCTAATGAAAAACTGTTTTTT. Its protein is CASSRDGGSNEKLFF.

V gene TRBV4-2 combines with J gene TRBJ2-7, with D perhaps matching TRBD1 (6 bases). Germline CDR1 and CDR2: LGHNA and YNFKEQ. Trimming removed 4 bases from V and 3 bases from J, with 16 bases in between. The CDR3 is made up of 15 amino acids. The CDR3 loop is CASSRDSQGIYEQYF. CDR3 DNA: TGTGCCAGCAGCCGAGACTCACAGGGCATCTACGAGCAGTACTTC.

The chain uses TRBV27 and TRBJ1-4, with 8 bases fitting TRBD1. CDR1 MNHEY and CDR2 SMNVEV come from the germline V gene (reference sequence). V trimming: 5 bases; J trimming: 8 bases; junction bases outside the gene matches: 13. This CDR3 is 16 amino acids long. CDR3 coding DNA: TGTGCCAGCAGTCCGACTCCAGGGGGCTGGGGAGAAAAACTGTTTTTT. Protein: CASSPTPGGWGEKLFF.